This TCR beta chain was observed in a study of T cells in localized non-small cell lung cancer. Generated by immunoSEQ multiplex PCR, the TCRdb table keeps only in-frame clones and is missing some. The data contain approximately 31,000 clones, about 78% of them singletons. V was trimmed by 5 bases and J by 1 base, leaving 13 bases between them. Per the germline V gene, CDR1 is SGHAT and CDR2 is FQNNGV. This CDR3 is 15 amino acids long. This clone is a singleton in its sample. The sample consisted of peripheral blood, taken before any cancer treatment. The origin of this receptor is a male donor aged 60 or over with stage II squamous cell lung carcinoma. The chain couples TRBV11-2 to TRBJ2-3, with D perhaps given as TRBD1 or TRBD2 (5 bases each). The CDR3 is CASSPSGRGTDTQYF. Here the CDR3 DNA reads TGTGCCAGCAGCCCCTCAGGGCGGGGCACAGATACGCAGTATTTT.